The source of this T cell receptor (beta chain) is a study of naive and memory T cell subsets. With respect to this clonotype: Antigen unknown.

The study, taken as a whole, reports: TCR counts from RNA may reflect activation-linked expression changes. Especially in CD8 cells, naive repertoires contained a few larger clonotypes, possibly CD45RA-re-expressing memory cells.

CMV status came from CD4+ IFNgamma after overnight CMV lysate stimulation. Two oligonucleotides, mixed equimolar, formed the beta constant-region primer covering TRBC1 and TRBC2. Nested alpha and beta constant-region primers with the SP2 primer drove four PCR rounds on ligated cDNA. Ligation attached a single-stranded oligonucleotide with a 12-nucleotide UMI and the SP2 primer to the cDNA 3' end. TCRdb reanalysed the UMI-ligation and nested PCR reads using MiXCR and keeps one entry per CDR3 protein. Among approximately 150,000 distinct CDR3 sequences listed, roughly 22% were seen once. CDR3 length: 17 amino acids. The J segment lost 2 bases and the V segment lost 5 bases, leaving 9 bases of the junction unmatched. The germline V gene has CDR1 SGHAT and CDR2 FQNNGV.

Sample: naive CD4+ T cells from blood. V usage is TRBV11-2 and J usage is TRBJ2-1; 10 positions match TRBD2. The receptor comes from a human donor in good health. Here the CDR3 reads CASSATSGIAAYNEQFF. DNA for the CDR3: TGTGCCAGCAGCGCCACTAGCGGGATAGCGGCCTACAATGAGCAGTTCTTC.